The present TCR beta chain was sequenced within a study of tumor-infiltrating lymphocytes in oesophageal squamous cell carcinoma. Germline-derived CDR1 and CDR2 are SGHVS and FNYEAQ. This CDR3 is built from 17 residues. The J segment lost 1 base and the V segment lost 0 bases, leaving 6 bases of the junction unmatched. A single record per CDR3 protein comes from TCRdb applying MiXCR to the PCR reads. The sample lists around 15,000 distinct CDR3 sequences, about 50% occurring once. The TCR was taken from a male donor with esophageal squamous cell carcinoma. The chain links TRBV7-6 to TRBJ2-5, with 9 bases matching TRBD1. Sequenced: esophageal tumor tissue. This CDR3 is CASSLAPGTGIQETQYF. In nucleotides, the CDR3 is TGTGCCAGCAGCTTAGCGCCCGGGACAGGGATCCAAGAGACCCAGTACTTC. Combining the CDR3 with reference TRBV7-6 and TRBJ2-5 gives the whole variable domain GAGVSQSPRYKVTKRGQDVALRCDPISGHVSLYWYRQALGQGPEFLTYFNYEAQQDKSGLPNDRFSAERPEGSISTLTIQRTEQRDSAMYRCASSLAPGTGIQETQYFGPGTRLLVL.